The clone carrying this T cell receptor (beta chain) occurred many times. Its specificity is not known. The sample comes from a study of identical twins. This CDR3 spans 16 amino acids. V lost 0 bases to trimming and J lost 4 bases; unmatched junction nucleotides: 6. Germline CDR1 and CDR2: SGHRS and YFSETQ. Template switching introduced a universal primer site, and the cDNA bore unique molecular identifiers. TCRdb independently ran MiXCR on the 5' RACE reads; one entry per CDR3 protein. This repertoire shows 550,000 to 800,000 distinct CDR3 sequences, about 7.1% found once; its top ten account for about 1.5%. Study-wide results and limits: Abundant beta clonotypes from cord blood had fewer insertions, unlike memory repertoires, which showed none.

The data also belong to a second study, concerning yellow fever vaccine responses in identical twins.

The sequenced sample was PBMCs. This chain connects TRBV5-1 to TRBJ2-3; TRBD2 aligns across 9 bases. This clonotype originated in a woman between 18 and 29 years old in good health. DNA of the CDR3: TGCGCCAGCAGCTTGGTCCTAGCGGGAAATTCAGATACGCAGTATTTT. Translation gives CASSLVLAGNSDTQYF.